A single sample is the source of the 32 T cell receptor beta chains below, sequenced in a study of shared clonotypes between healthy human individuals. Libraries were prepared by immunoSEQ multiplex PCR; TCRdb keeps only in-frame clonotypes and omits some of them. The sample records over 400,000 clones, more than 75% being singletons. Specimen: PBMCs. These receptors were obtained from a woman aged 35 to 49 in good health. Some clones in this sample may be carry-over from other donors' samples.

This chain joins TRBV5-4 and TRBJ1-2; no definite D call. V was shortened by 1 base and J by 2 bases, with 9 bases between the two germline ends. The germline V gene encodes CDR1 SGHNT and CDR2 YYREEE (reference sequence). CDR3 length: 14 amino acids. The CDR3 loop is CASSLQTPNYGYTF. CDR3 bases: TGTGCCAGCAGCTTGCAAACACCCAACTATGGCTACACCTTC.

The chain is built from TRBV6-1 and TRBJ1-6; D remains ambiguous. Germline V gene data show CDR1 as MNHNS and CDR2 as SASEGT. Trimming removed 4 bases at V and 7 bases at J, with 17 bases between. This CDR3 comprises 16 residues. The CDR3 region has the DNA TGTGCCAGCAGTGCAGCGAGGGCGCTTGGGAATTCACCCCTCCACTTT. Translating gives CASSAARALGNSPLHF.

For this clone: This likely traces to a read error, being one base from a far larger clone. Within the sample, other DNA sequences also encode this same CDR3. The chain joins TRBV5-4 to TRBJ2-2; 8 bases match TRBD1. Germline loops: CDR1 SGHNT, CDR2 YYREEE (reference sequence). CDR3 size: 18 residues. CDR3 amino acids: CASSLGFGTGSNTGELFF. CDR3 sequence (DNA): TGTGCCAGCAGCTTGGGGTTCGGGACAGGATCGAACACTGGGGAGCTGTTTTTT. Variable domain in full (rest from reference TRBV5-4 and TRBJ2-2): ETGVTQSPTHLIKTRGQQVTLRCSSQSGHNTVSWYQQALGQGPQFIFQYYREEENGRGNFPPRFSGLQFPNYSSELNVNALELDDSALYLCASSLGFGTGSNTGELFFGEGSRLTVL.

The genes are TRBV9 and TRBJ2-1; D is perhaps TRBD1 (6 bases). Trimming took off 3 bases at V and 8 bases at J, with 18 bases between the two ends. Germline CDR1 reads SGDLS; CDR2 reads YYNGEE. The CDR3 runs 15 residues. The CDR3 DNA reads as TGTGCCAGCAGCGGACGGACAGCCGAGAGGGATGAGCAGTTCTTC. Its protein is CASSGRTAERDEQFF.

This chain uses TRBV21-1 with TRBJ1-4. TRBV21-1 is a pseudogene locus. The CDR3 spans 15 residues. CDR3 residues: CASRAIGRRGEKLFF. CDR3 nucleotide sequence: TGTGCCAGCAGGGCCATCGGGCGCCGGGGGGAAAAACTGTTTTTT.

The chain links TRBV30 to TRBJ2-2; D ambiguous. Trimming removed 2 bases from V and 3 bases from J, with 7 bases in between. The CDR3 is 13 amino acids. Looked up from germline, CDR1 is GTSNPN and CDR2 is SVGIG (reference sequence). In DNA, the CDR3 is TGTGCCTGGAGTTTTCTAGACACCGGGGAGCTGTTTTTT. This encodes CAWSFLDTGELFF.

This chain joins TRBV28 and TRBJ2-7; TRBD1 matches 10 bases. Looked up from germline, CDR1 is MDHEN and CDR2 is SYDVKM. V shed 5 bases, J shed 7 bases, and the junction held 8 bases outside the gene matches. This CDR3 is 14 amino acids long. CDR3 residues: CASSPGDRGREQYF. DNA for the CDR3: TGTGCCAGCAGTCCAGGGGACAGGGGAAGGGAGCAGTACTTC.

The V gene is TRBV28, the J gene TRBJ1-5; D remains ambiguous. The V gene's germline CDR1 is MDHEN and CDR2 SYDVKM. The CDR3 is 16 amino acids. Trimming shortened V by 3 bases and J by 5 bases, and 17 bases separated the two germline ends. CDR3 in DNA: TGTGCCAGCAGTTTTCCGGGGAGCGTCATGCATCAGCCCCAGCATTTT. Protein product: CASSFPGSVMHQPQHF.

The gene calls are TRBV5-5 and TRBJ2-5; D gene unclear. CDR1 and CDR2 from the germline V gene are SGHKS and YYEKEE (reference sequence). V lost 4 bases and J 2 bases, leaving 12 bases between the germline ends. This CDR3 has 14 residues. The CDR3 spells CASSRAARQETQYF. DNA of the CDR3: TGTGCCAGCAGCCGGGCGGCTCGTCAAGAGACCCAGTACTTC.

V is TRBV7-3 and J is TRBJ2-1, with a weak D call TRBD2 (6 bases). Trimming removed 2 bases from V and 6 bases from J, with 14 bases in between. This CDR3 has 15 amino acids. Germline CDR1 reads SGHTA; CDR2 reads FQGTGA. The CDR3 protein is CASSLYGSVVNEQFF. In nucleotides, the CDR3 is TGTGCCAGCAGCTTATACGGGAGTGTTGTCAATGAGCAGTTCTTC. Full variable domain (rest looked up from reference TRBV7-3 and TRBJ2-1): GAGVSQTPSNKVTEKGKYVELRCDPISGHTALYWYRQSLGQGPEFLIYFQGTGAADDSGLPNDRFFAVRPEGSVSTLKIQRTERGDSAVYLCASSLYGSVVNEQFFGPGTRLTVL.

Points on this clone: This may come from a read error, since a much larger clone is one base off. For the CDR3, the DNA is TGTGCCACCAGTACTGCCGCTTCGGGTCCGTTTTTT. It yields the protein CATSTAASGPFF. The chain has TRBV15 and TRBJ2-2; D remains ambiguous. The germline V and J ends were trimmed by 6 bases and 16 bases, with 18 bases remaining between them. The CDR3 length is 12 residues. The germline CDR1 and CDR2 sequences are LNHNV and YYDKDF (reference sequence). The complete variable domain, with remaining parts taken from reference TRBV15 and TRBJ2-2, reads DAMVIQNPRYQVTQFGKPVTLSCSQTLNHNVMYWYQQKSSQAPKLLFHYYDKDFNNEADTPDNFQSRRPNTSFCFLDIRSPGLGDTAMYLCATSTAASGPFFGEGSRLTVL.

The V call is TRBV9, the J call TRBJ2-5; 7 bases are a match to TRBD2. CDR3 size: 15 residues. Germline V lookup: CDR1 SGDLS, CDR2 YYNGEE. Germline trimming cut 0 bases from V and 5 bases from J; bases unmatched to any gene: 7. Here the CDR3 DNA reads TGTGCCAGCAGCGTAGGGACTAGTATTGTGGAGACCCAGTACTTC. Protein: CASSVGTSIVETQYF.

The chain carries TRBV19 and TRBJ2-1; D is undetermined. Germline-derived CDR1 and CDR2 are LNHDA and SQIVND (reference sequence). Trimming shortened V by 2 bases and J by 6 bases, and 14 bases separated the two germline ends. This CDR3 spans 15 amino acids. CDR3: CASSILAGPLNEQFF. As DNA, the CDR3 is TGTGCCAGTAGTATATTGGCTGGGCCACTCAATGAGCAGTTCTTC.

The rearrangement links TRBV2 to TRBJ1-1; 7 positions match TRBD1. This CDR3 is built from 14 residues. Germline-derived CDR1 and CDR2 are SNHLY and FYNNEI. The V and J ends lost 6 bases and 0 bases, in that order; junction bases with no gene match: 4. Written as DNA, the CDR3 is TGTGCCAGCAGAGTTGACAGGGTGAACACTGAAGCTTTCTTT. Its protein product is CASRVDRVNTEAFF.

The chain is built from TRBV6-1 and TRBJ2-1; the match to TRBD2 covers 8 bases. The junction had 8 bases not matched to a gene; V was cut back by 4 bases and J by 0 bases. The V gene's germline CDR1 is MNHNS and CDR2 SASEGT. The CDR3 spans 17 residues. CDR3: CASSGPTSGHSYNEQFF. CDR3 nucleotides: TGTGCCAGCAGTGGGCCCACTAGCGGCCACTCCTACAATGAGCAGTTCTTC.

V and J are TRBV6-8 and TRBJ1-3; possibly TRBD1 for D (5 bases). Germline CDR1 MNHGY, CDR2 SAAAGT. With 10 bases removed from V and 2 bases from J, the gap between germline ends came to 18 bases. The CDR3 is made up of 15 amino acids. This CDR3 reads CATSMQGVAGNTIYF. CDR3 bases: TGTGCCACCTCAATGCAGGGCGTCGCTGGAAACACCATATATTTT.

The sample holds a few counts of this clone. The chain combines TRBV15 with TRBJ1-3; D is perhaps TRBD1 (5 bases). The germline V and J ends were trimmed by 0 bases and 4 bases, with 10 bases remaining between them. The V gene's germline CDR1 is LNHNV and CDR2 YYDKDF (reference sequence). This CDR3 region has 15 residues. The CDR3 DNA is TGTGCCACCAGCAGAGATTATGGGGGAGGAAACACCATATATTTT. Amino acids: CATSRDYGGGNTIYF.

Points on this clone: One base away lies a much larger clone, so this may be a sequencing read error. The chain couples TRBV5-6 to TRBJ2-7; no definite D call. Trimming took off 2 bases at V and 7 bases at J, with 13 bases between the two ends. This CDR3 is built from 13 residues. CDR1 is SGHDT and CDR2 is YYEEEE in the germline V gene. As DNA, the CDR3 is TGTGCCAGCAGCTTAGGGCCGGTCGGGGAGCAGTACTTC. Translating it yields CASSLGPVGEQYF.

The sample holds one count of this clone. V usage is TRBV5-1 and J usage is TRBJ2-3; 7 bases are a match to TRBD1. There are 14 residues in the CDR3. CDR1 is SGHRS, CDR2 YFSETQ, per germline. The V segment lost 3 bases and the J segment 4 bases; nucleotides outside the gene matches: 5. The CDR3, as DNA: TGCGCCAGCAGCTGGGGGACAGACTCAGATACGCAGTATTTT. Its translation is CASSWGTDSDTQYF. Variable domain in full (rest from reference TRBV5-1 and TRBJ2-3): KAGVTQTPRYLIKTRGQQVTLSCSPISGHRSVSWYQQTPGQGLQFLFEYFSETQRNKGNFPGRFSGRQFSNSRSEMNVSTLELGDSALYLCASSWGTDSDTQYFGPGTRLTVL.

DNA for the CDR3: TGTGCCAGCAGCCGGGGACTAGCGGGAGGTAGCTCCTACAATGAGCAGTTCTTC. Protein product: CASSRGLAGGSSYNEQFF. The V gene is TRBV4-2, the J gene TRBJ2-1, with 15 bases identical to TRBD2. J gave up 0 bases and V 4 bases, and 4 bases lay outside the gene matches. This CDR3 region has 18 residues. Germline V gene sequence: CDR1 LGHNA, CDR2 YNFKEQ.

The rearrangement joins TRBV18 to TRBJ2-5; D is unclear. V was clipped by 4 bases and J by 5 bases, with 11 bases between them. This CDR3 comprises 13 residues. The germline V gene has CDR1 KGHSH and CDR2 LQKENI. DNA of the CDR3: TGTGCCAGCTCACTAGACCCATGGGAGACCCAGTACTTC. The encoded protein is CASSLDPWETQYF.

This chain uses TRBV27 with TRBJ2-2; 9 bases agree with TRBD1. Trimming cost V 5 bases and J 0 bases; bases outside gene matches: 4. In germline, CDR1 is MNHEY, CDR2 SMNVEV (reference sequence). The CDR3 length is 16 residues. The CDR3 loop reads CASSLRTGANTGELFF. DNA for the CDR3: TGTGCCAGCAGTCTCCGGACAGGGGCGAACACCGGGGAGCTGTTTTTT.

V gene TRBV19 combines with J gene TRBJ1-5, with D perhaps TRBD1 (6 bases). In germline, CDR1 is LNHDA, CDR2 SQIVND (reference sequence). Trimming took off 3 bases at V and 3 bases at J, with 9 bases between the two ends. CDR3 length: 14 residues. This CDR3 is CASSIRGFNQPQHF. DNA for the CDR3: TGTGCCAGTAGTATTAGGGGGTTCAATCAGCCCCAGCATTTT. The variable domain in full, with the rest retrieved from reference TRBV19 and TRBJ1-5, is DGGITQSPKYLFRKEGQNVTLSCEQNLNHDAMYWYRQDPGQGLRLIYYSQIVNDFQKGDIAEGYSVSREKKESFPLTVTSAQKNPTAFYLCASSIRGFNQPQHFGDGTRLSIL.

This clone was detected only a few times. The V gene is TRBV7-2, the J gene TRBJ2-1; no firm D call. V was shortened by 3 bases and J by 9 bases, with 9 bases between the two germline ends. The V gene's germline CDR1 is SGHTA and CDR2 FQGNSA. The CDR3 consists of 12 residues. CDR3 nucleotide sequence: TGTGCCAGCAGCTTTTACGTGGGTGAGCAGTTCTTC. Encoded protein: CASSFYVGEQFF. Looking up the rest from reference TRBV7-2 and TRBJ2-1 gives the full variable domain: GAGVSQSPSNKVTEKGKDVELRCDPISGHTALYWYRQSLGQGLEFLIYFQGNSAPDKSGLPSDRFSAERTGGSVSTLTIQRTQQEDSAVYLCASSFYVGEQFFGPGTRLTVL.

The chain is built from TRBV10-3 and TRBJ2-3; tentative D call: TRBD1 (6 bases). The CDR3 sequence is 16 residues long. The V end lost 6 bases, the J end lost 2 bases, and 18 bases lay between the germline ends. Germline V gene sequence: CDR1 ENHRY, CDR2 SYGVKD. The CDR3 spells CAIRDSQGTNTDTQYF. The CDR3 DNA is TGTGCCATCAGGGACTCACAGGGAACCAACACAGATACGCAGTATTTT.

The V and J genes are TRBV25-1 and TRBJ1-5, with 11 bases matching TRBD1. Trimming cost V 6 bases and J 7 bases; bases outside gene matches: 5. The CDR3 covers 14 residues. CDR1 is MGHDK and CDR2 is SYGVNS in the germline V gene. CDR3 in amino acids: CASSGQGAWQPQHF. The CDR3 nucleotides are TGTGCCAGCAGCGGACAGGGGGCATGGCAGCCCCAGCATTTT.

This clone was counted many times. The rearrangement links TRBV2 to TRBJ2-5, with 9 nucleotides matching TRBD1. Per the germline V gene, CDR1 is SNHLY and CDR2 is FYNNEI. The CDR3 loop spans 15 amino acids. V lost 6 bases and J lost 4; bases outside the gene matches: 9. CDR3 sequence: CASSAMGTGIETQYF. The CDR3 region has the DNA TGTGCCAGCAGCGCTATGGGGACAGGGATAGAGACCCAGTACTTC.

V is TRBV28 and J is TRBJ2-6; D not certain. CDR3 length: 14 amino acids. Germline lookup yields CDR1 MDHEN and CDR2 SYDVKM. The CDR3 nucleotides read TGTGCATCAGGACCCCCCGATGGGGCCAACGTCCTGACTTTC. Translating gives CASGPPDGANVLTF.

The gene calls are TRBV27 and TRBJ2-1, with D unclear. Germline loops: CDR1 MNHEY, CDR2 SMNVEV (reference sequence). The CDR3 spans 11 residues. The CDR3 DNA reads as TGTAGGTGTTCGGGCTACAATGAGCAGTTCTTC. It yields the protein CRCSGYNEQFF.

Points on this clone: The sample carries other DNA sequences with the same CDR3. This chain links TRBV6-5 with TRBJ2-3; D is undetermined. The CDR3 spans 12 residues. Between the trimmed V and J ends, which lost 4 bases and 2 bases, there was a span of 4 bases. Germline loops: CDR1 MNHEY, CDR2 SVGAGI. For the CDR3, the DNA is TGTGCCAGCAGTTCTACCACAGATACGCAGTATTTT. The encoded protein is CASSSTTDTQYF.

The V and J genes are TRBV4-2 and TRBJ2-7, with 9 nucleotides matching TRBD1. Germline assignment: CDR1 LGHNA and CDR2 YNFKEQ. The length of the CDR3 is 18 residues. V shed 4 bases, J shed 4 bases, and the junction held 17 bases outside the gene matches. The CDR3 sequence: CASSRPGTGPTGGYEQYF. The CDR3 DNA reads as TGTGCCAGCAGCCGTCCCGGGACAGGGCCGACCGGGGGGTACGAGCAGTACTTC.

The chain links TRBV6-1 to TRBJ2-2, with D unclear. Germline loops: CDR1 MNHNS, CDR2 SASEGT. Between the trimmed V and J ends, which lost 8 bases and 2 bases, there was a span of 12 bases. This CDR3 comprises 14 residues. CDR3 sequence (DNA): TGTGCCAGCGGAAGGGTGCCTAACACCGGGGAGCTGTTTTTT. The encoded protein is CASGRVPNTGELFF.